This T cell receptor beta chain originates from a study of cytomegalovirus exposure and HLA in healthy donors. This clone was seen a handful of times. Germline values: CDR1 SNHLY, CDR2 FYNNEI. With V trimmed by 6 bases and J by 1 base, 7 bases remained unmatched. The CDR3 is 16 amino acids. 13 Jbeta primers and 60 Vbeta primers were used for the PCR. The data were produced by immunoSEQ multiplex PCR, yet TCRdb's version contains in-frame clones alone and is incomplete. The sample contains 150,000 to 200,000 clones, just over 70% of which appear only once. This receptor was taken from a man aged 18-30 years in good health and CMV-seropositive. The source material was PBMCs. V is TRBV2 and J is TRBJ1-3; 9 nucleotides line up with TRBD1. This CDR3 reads CASRANRGLSGNTIYF. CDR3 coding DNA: TGTGCCAGCAGAGCAAACAGGGGGCTATCTGGAAACACCATATATTTT.